Listed here is a single T cell receptor (beta chain). The data stem from a study of CD8 T cells in Susac syndrome. An amount of RNA that ranged from roughly 0.5 to 1 ug was reverse transcribed with random hexamers. TCRdb ran MiXCR on the immunoSEQ multiplex PCR reads and lists one entry per CDR3 protein. The repertoire holds around 90,000 distinct CDR3 sequences, with roughly 96% as singletons. The V and J ends lost 6 bases and 1 base respectively, with 11 bases between them. In germline, CDR1 is DFQATT, CDR2 SNEGSKA (reference sequence). This CDR3 contains 13 residues. This TCR was sampled from a human donor with Susac syndrome. The rearrangement links TRBV20-1 to TRBJ2-3; D perhaps matches TRBD2 (5 bases). Sample: CD8+ T cells from PBMCs. The CDR3, as DNA: TGCAGTGCGAGGAAAGCGGGCACAGATACGCAGTATTTT. It encodes CSARKAGTDTQYF.